This paragraph reports one T cell receptor (beta chain). Its antigen is not yet known. No quality values exist for individual bases; no much larger clone is one base distant. Interpreted using the paper, the time point label stands for: cells obtained before transplantation from donor or recipient. CD3+CD4+ and CD3+CD8+ populations were FACS-sorted from unstimulated pre-transplant donor and recipient cells taken from spleen or lymph nodes. V and J lose 2 bases and 2 bases, and a span of 10 bases separates them. From the germline V gene (reference sequence), CDR1 is GTSNPN and CDR2 is SVGIG. From its cysteine to its phenylalanine, the CDR3 spans 15 amino acids. Only CDR3 DNA is held: 45 bases, read in frame from base 1. These data are taken from a study of graft-versus-host responses after intestinal transplantation (dated by TCRdb to the early 2020s). Broadly, across the study: The transplants that recipients received were multivisceral, liver-intestinal, or isolated intestinal. All recipients received anti-thymocyte globulin induction followed by maintenance tacrolimus and steroids for roughly 3 years. After intestinal transplantation, graft-versus-host and host-versus-graft alloreactive T cell clones in the graft, circulation and bone marrow were tracked using bulk TCR-beta CDR3 sequencing. To identify alloreactive clones, pre-transplant mixed lymphocyte reaction products were sequenced and compared with unstimulated pre-transplant donor and recipient T cells. The cohort enrolled under 25 intestinal transplant recipients including one retransplant, and a few patients lacking pretransplant specimens were excluded. A peak of at least 4% donor T cells among recipient peripheral blood mononuclear cells was the definition used for donor T cell macrochimerism. Rather than being sequenced by the commercial service, samples from a few later patients were sequenced in-house on an Illumina MiSeq and processed with MiXCR.

Libraries were made using the immunoSEQ multiplex PCR assay. For most patients, genomic DNA was isolated with the Qiagen DNeasy Blood and Tissue Kit and sent frozen to Adaptive Biotechnologies for TCR sequencing. For most patients, genomic DNA was subjected to high-throughput TCR-beta CDR3 sequencing by Adaptive Biotechnologies. In the source study's methods: TCR sequencing data for approximately 19 patients were retrieved from Adaptive's ImmunoSEQ software; three other patients were processed with MiXCR and VDJtools. CD4 versus CD8 sorting errors were corrected by removing sequences found in both subsets at a frequency ratio below 5:1. CDR3 nucleotide sequences shared between donor and recipient were removed because the origin of such sequences could not be assigned. To count as alloreactive, a clone needed at least 2-fold expansion over unstimulated cells and a minimum CFSE-low frequency of 0.002% (template counts) or 0.001% (read counts). Clones were considered mappable if detected in sequenced pre-transplant spleen, lymph node, or MLR CFSE-low populations of the donor or recipient. The cumulative frequency of alloreactive clones was calculated as a percentage of all sequences, weighted by copy number. The table was pulled from immuneACCESS by TCRdb, which kept in-frame rearrangements only. Such tables lose some clones; where checked, under half of the loss comes from unresolved V genes, and the rest has no known cause. V and J calls and clone size are those listed in that table; D and trimming were worked out from the DNA. The sample table holds roughly 25,000 clones, of which roughly 78% were seen once. Jointly, the top ten make up about 0.93% of the sample.

What the research found in general, with its limitations: Conclusions were limited by the relatively low number and heterogeneity of intestinal transplant patients. Patients with donor T cell macrochimerism had high GvH to HvG T cell clonal ratios in their allografts. GvH clones were detected in recipient bone marrow, and some of these GvH clones were observed earlier in ileal mucosa or blood, consistent with an intestinal mucosal origin. Early after transplant, peak levels of circulating GvH clones were found to be associated with declines in HvG clones.

Here the chain combines TRBV30 and TRBJ2-6, with the D segment identity uncertain. The clonotype originates from a human donor who was the organ donor for an intestinal transplant. This sample comprised unstimulated CD8+ T cells sorted from spleen or lymph node cells, obtained before transplant. The CDR3 in this case is CAWSWGWPGANVLTF. The base sequence is TGTGCCTGGAGTTGGGGATGGCCTGGGGCCAACGTCCTGACTTTC.